The 22 T cell receptor beta chains listed next were all sequenced from one sample in a study of control samples from healthy donors and cancer patients. Libraries were prepared by immunoSEQ multiplex PCR; TCRdb keeps only in-frame clonotypes and omits some of them. The table lists fewer than 120,000 clones, around 87% of them singletons. The material sequenced was PBMCs. These receptors were collected from a woman aged 60-75 years with lung cancer.

CDR3 loop: CASSIEWRNQPQHF. DNA for the CDR3: TGTGCCAGTAGTATAGAATGGAGGAATCAGCCCCAGCATTTT. V gene TRBV19 combines with J gene TRBJ1-5; D gene uncertain. V lost 0 bases and J lost 4, with 7 bases in between. Germline V gives CDR1 LNHDA, CDR2 SQIVND (reference sequence). This CDR3 is 14 amino acids long.

This clone was recorded only once. V gene TRBV6-6 combines with J gene TRBJ1-3; 10 bases line up with TRBD1. J lost 1 base, V lost 0 bases, and 0 bases had no gene match. CDR1 MNHNY and CDR2 SVGAGI come from the germline V gene (reference sequence). The CDR3 runs to 16 residues. In DNA form, the CDR3 reads TGTGCCAGCAGTTACTCGGACAGGGGGTCTGGAAACACCATATATTTT. Translating gives CASSYSDRGSGNTIYF.

J is TRBJ2-4 and V is TRBV6-1, with unresolved D. The germline gives CDR1 MNHNS, CDR2 SASEGT. Trimming pared 1 base from V and 0 bases from J, leaving 13 bases between. The CDR3 covers 17 residues. DNA of the CDR3: TGTGCCAGCAGTGAAGTATACAAGGATCTAGCCAAAAACATTCAGTACTTC. Its protein product is CASSEVYKDLAKNIQYF.

This rearrangement joins TRBV20-1 to TRBJ2-5; D not certain. The CDR3 is 11 residues long. V dropped 7 bases and J dropped 5 bases, with 11 bases sitting between them. The V gene's germline CDR1 is DFQATT and CDR2 SNEGSKA (reference sequence). CDR3 in amino acids: CSGTTRETQYF. The CDR3 bases are TGCAGTGGTACGACCAGGGAGACCCAGTACTTC.

This clone was seen more than once but under ten times. This rearrangement joins TRBV5-1 to TRBJ2-7, with a tentative D call TRBD2 (6 bases). Germline V gene lookup returns CDR1 SGHRS and CDR2 YFSETQ. Trimming removed 5 bases from V and 3 bases from J, with 12 bases in between. This CDR3 spans 13 amino acids. As DNA, the CDR3 is TGCGCCAGCAGTACGGGAGCTAACTACGAGCAGTACTTC. Its protein is CASSTGANYEQYF.

This clone is a singleton in its sample. The rearrangement links TRBV27 to TRBJ1-2, with D uncertain. The CDR3 runs to 13 residues. From germline, CDR1 is MNHEY and CDR2 SMNVEV (reference sequence). V was cut by 3 bases and J by 7 bases, with 12 bases left in between. The CDR3 region is CASSLSSQVGYTF. The CDR3 DNA reads TGTGCCAGCAGTTTGTCGTCACAAGTTGGCTACACCTTC.

V gene TRBV9 combines with J gene TRBJ1-2; D remains ambiguous. The V gene's germline CDR1 is SGDLS and CDR2 YYNGEE. V was pared by 1 base and J by 1 base, with 11 bases between. The CDR3 consists of 15 residues. This CDR3 reads CASSVLPPNNYGYTF. CDR3 coding DNA: TGTGCCAGCAGCGTATTACCGCCCAATAACTATGGCTACACCTTC.

The chain links TRBV7-2 to TRBJ1-1, with a tentative D call TRBD1 (5 bases). The CDR3 has 15 residues. Between the trimmed V and J ends, which lost 1 base and 5 bases, there was a span of 14 bases. CDR1 and CDR2 (germline): SGHTA, FQGNSA. The CDR3 here is CASSLEGPGRTEAFF. In DNA form, the CDR3 reads TGTGCCAGCAGCTTAGAGGGGCCGGGAAGGACTGAAGCTTTCTTT.

The V gene is TRBV5-1, the J gene TRBJ2-3, with TRBD1 as a possible D gene (5 bases). The ends were cut back, 4 bases at V and 5 bases at J, with 11 bases in the middle. This CDR3 contains 13 residues. Germline V lookup: CDR1 SGHRS, CDR2 YFSETQ. The CDR3 protein is CASSDLQGDTQYF. For the CDR3, the DNA is TGCGCCAGCAGCGACCTCCAGGGAGATACGCAGTATTTT.

This clone was counted once. The V gene is TRBV3-1 (or the pseudogene TRBV3-2), the J gene TRBJ1-1; D uncertain. Per germline, CDR1 LGHDT and CDR2 YNNKEL (reference sequence). The V end lost 2 bases, the J end lost 7 bases, and 14 bases lay between the germline ends. This CDR3 region has 14 residues. The CDR3 DNA is TGTGCCAGCAGCCAAAACAACGGGTACGATGAAGCTTTCTTT. Translated, it gives CASSQNNGYDEAFF.

V gene TRBV9 combines with J gene TRBJ2-5; the D gene is possibly TRBD2 (6 bases). The CDR3 extends over 17 amino acids. V lost 0 bases and J lost 4, with 19 bases in between. Germline values: CDR1 SGDLS, CDR2 YYNGEE. This chain's CDR3 is CASSVGALSEGRETQYF. The CDR3 DNA follows: TGTGCCAGCAGCGTAGGCGCGTTGTCGGAGGGTCGAGAGACCCAGTACTTC.

V usage is TRBV7-2 and J usage is TRBJ1-4, with 10 bases that match TRBD1. The V segment lost 2 bases and the J segment 7 bases; nucleotides outside the gene matches: 4. The CDR3 length is 15 residues. Germline assignment: CDR1 SGHTA and CDR2 FQGNSA. This chain's CDR3 is CASSLRQGAGEKLFF. CDR3 coding DNA: TGTGCCAGCAGCTTAAGACAGGGGGCAGGTGAAAAACTGTTTTTT.

The CDR3 sequence: CASSTALASNEQYF. Here the CDR3 DNA reads TGTGCCAGTAGTACCGCTCTAGCCAGCAACGAGCAGTACTTC. This chain joins TRBV19 and TRBJ2-7, with a tentative D call TRBD2 (5 bases). Between the trimmed V and J ends, which lost 4 bases and 5 bases, there was a span of 15 bases. This CDR3 spans 14 amino acids. Per the germline V gene, CDR1 is LNHDA and CDR2 is SQIVND (reference sequence).

This clone was found once. The chain uses TRBV7-8 and TRBJ1-1; TRBD1 matches 11 bases. V lost 3 bases to trimming and J lost 2 bases; unmatched junction nucleotides: 5. The CDR3 has 16 amino acids. Looked up from germline, CDR1 is SGHVS and CDR2 is FQNEAQ. As DNA, the CDR3 is TGTGCCAGCAGCTTCGGGACAGGGGGTACAAACACTGAAGCTTTCTTT. Protein sequence: CASSFGTGGTNTEAFF. The full variable domain, with the rest looked up from reference TRBV7-8 and TRBJ1-1, is GAGVSQSPRYKVAKRGQDVALRCDPISGHVSLFWYQQALGQGPEFLTYFQNEAQLDKSGLPSDRFFAERPEGSVSTLKIQRTQQEDSAVYLCASSFGTGGTNTEAFFGQGTRLTVV.

The V gene is TRBV3-1 (or the pseudogene TRBV3-2), the J gene TRBJ2-3; TRBD2 matches 8 bases. Germline CDR1 LGHDT, CDR2 YNNKEL (reference sequence). Germline trimming cut 4 bases from V and 5 bases from J; bases unmatched to any gene: 11. The CDR3 extends over 16 amino acids. CDR3 amino acids: CASSRGLAPAVDTQYF. The CDR3 nucleotides read TGTGCCAGCAGCCGAGGACTAGCCCCGGCCGTAGATACGCAGTATTTT.

The genes are TRBV19 and TRBJ2-3; 8 bases fit TRBD1. The CDR3 spans 14 residues. The V gene's germline CDR1 is LNHDA and CDR2 SQIVND (reference sequence). The V and J ends lost 3 bases and 8 bases, in that order; junction bases with no gene match: 7. The CDR3 bases are TGTGCCAGTAGTATCGAACAGGGGGGAGCTACGCAGTATTTT. Its protein is CASSIEQGGATQYF.

This clone was recorded once. The chain is built from TRBV6-6 and TRBJ2-1; D is unclear. The CDR3 runs 16 residues. V was pared by 5 bases and J by 5 bases, with 19 bases between. Germline V gene lookup returns CDR1 MNHNY and CDR2 SVGAGI (reference sequence). In DNA, the CDR3 is TGTGCCAGCAGTCCTCCGGGCTCCCTAACCAACAATGAGCAGTTCTTC. Encoded protein: CASSPPGSLTNNEQFF.

The chain employs TRBV3-1 (or the pseudogene TRBV3-2) and TRBJ2-5, with 8 bases identical to TRBD1. J lost 4 bases, V lost 0 bases, and 7 bases had no gene match. The CDR3 has 16 amino acids. Germline loops: CDR1 LGHDT, CDR2 YNNKEL (reference sequence). This chain's CDR3 is CASSQEDRDYRETQYF. In DNA, the CDR3 is TGTGCCAGCAGCCAAGAGGACAGGGATTATCGAGAGACCCAGTACTTC.

The chain employs TRBV5-1 and TRBJ1-2; 7 bases agree with TRBD1. This CDR3 region has 15 residues. The germline CDR1 and CDR2 sequences are SGHRS and YFSETQ. The J segment lost 1 base and the V segment lost 4 bases, leaving 7 bases of the junction unmatched. The CDR3 region is CASSPDRAHNYGYTF. In DNA, the CDR3 is TGCGCCAGCAGCCCTGACAGGGCCCATAACTATGGCTACACCTTC.

V usage is TRBV2 and J usage is TRBJ1-4; D remains unclear. Trimming pared 8 bases from V and 8 bases from J, leaving 15 bases between. CDR1 and CDR2 (germline): SNHLY, FYNNEI. The CDR3 totals 13 residues. The CDR3 DNA is TGTGCCAGCCTGAGGACGGTTAGGGAAAAACTGTTTTTT. Its translation: CASLRTVREKLFF.

This chain connects TRBV7-2 to TRBJ1-2; 7 bases agree with TRBD1. Germline V CDR1 and CDR2: SGHTA, FQGNSA. The CDR3 totals 15 residues. The V gene end was trimmed by 1 base and the J gene end by 4 bases; junction bases not matched to a gene: 6. CDR3 region: CASSLVGRGVYGYTF. The CDR3 DNA reads TGTGCCAGCAGCTTAGTCGGCAGGGGGGTCTATGGCTACACCTTC.

The chain is built from TRBV19 and TRBJ2-4; TRBD2 matches 8 bases. CDR3 size: 17 residues. The V segment lost 3 bases and the J segment 6 bases; nucleotides outside the gene matches: 13. Germline V gene lookup returns CDR1 LNHDA and CDR2 SQIVND (reference sequence). The CDR3 nucleotides are TGTGCCAGTAGTATCGCGCGGACTAGCCCCGGGCTAAACATTCAGTACTTC. Its protein product is CASSIARTSPGLNIQYF.